Sequencing of this T cell receptor beta chain was carried out in a study of spatial heterogeneity in lung cancer. Study-level background: Among detected sequences, beta-chain ones consistently exceeded alpha-chain ones in number. Raw reads showed each unique TCR and UMI combination turning up more than ten times on average. Points from the study as a whole: Ubiquitous expanded tumor TCRs showed up in blood more at resection than follow-up.

CDR3 length: 12 residues. V lost 6 bases and J lost 3, with 8 bases in between. Germline values: CDR1 SGHNT, CDR2 YENEEA. A unique molecular identifier was carried by every single TCR cDNA molecule. Using its own MiXCR run on the 5' RACE reads, TCRdb lists one record per CDR3 protein. Altogether about 45,000 distinct CDR3 sequences are present, about an eighth being singletons, with the ten largest covering about 55%. Time point: sample taken at primary tumor resection. Without sorting, whole RNA was sequenced from tumor, nontumor lung or frozen PBMC. With respect to this clonotype: What it binds is not known.

The rearrangement joins TRBV11-3 to TRBJ2-5; D is possibly TRBD1 or TRBD2 (5 bases each). The sequencing used PBMCs, collected at surgery. The TCR was taken from a male donor with early-stage non-small cell lung cancer. The CDR3: CASSWGKETQYF. For the CDR3, the DNA is TGTGCCAGCAGTTGGGGGAAAGAGACCCAGTACTTC.